This entry lists 22 T cell receptor beta chains sequenced from one sample in a study of control samples from healthy donors and cancer patients. TCRdb's table, derived via immunoSEQ multiplex PCR, lists solely in-frame clones and lacks some. The repertoire includes 130,000 or so clones, over 80% of them detected once, and approximately 2% sits in the top ten. The specimen was blood. These receptors were taken from a woman aged 45 to 65 in good health.

V gene TRBV7-2 combines with J gene TRBJ2-3; TRBD2 aligns across 8 bases. J lost 4 bases, V lost 5 bases, and 11 bases had no gene match. The CDR3 extends over 16 amino acids. Germline CDR1 and CDR2: SGHTA and FQGNSA. The CDR3 DNA sequence: TGTGCCAGCAGCCCTCAGGAAGCGGGAGTCTCAGATACGCAGTATTTT. It yields the protein CASSPQEAGVSDTQYF.

V usage is TRBV29-1 and J usage is TRBJ2-1, with D possibly TRBD1 on 5 matching bases. There are 14 residues in the CDR3. Germline V gene lookup returns CDR1 SQVTM and CDR2 ANQGSEA. Trimming took off 6 bases at V and 0 bases at J, with 12 bases between the two ends. CDR3 DNA sequence: TGCAGCGTAGCACAGGAGAGCTCCTACAATGAGCAGTTCTTC. Residues: CSVAQESSYNEQFF.

The chain links TRBV5-6 to TRBJ2-7; the D is unclear. The CDR3 covers 13 residues. The ends were cut back, 0 bases at V and 5 bases at J, with 9 bases in the middle. Germline assignment: CDR1 SGHDT and CDR2 YYEEEE. The CDR3 region is CASSLVSSDEQYF. CDR3 nucleotides: TGTGCCAGCAGCTTGGTTAGCAGCGACGAGCAGTACTTC.

The rearrangement links TRBV6-5 to TRBJ2-3; D might be TRBD2 (5 bases). CDR3 length: 13 amino acids. CDR1 and CDR2 (germline): MNHEY, SVGAGI. Trimming cost V 7 bases and J 2 bases, with 10 bases left between them. This CDR3 reads CASKVRVTDTQYF. For the CDR3, the DNA is TGTGCCAGCAAGGTGAGGGTCACAGATACGCAGTATTTT.

The chain joins TRBV28 to TRBJ1-2; 9 bases map to TRBD1. The CDR3 is 15 amino acids. V was clipped by 3 bases and J by 3 bases; unmatched bases: 5. Germline CDR1 MDHEN, CDR2 SYDVKM. The CDR3 DNA follows: TGTGCCAGCAGTTTTAGCACAGGGGGCTACTATGGCTACACCTTC. This codes for CASSFSTGGYYGYTF.

V and J are TRBV3-1 (or the pseudogene TRBV3-2) and TRBJ1-2; D is ambiguous. With 1 base removed from V and 4 bases from J, the gap between germline ends came to 4 bases. The CDR3 runs 12 residues. CDR1 and CDR2 from the germline V gene are LGHDT and YNNKEL (reference sequence). The CDR3 DNA reads as TGTGCCAGCAGCCAAGTTTCCTATGGCTACACCTTC. Translating it yields CASSQVSYGYTF.

The chain links TRBV9 to TRBJ2-3; 10 bases line up with TRBD2. Germline trimming cut 5 bases from V and 6 bases from J; bases unmatched to any gene: 9. Looked up from germline, CDR1 is SGDLS and CDR2 is YYNGEE. There are 15 residues in the CDR3. The CDR3 is CASRDLASGSDTQYF. DNA for the CDR3: TGTGCCAGCAGAGATCTGGCTAGCGGGAGTGATACGCAGTATTTT.

The V and J genes are TRBV6-5 and TRBJ2-3, with D perhaps matching TRBD1 (5 bases). The CDR3 is 14 residues long. V lost 10 bases and J lost 4, with 18 bases in between. Germline V CDR1 and CDR2: MNHEY, SVGAGI. The CDR3 here is CATTNALRADTQYF. The CDR3 DNA reads TGTGCCACCACTAATGCGCTCAGGGCAGATACGCAGTATTTT.

The rearrangement uses TRBV5-1 and TRBJ2-4, with TRBD1 as a possible D gene (6 bases). From germline, CDR1 is SGHRS and CDR2 YFSETQ. This CDR3 is built from 16 residues. The ends were cut back, 4 bases at V and 0 bases at J, with 14 bases in the middle. CDR3: CASSGTGRLAKNIQYF. The CDR3, as DNA: TGCGCCAGCAGCGGTACAGGGAGACTAGCCAAAAACATTCAGTACTTC.

The V and J genes are TRBV24-1 and TRBJ2-5, with D maybe TRBD1 (5 bases). V was cut by 2 bases and J by 8 bases, with 14 bases left in between. The CDR3 sequence is 14 residues long. The germline gives CDR1 KGHDR, CDR2 SFDVKD. CDR3 sequence: CATSDYRQGQTQYF. The CDR3 DNA reads as TGTGCCACCAGTGATTACAGGCAGGGTCAAACCCAGTACTTC.

The V and J genes are TRBV5-8 and TRBJ1-4; 7 bases fit TRBD1. CDR1 and CDR2 from the germline V gene are SGHTS and YDEGEE. Trimming at V came to 5 bases and at J to 14 bases, leaving 12 bases not matched to a gene. The CDR3 is 13 amino acids. The CDR3 spells CASRGRGDRVLFF. Here the CDR3 DNA reads TGTGCCAGCAGAGGCAGAGGAGACAGGGTGCTGTTTTTT.

V and J are TRBV7-9 and TRBJ1-1, with a possible D match to TRBD1 (6 bases). V lost 7 bases, J lost 7 bases, and 16 bases lay in between. Per the germline V gene, CDR1 is SEHNR and CDR2 is FQNEAQ (reference sequence). The CDR3 totals 13 residues. The CDR3 region is CASTWRGGDEAFF. CDR3 nucleotides: TGTGCCAGCACCTGGCGGGGGGGCGATGAAGCTTTCTTT.

V and J are TRBV19 and TRBJ1-4; D is undetermined. The germline V gene encodes CDR1 LNHDA and CDR2 SQIVND (reference sequence). Trimming took off 0 bases at V and 5 bases at J, with 7 bases between the two ends. The length of the CDR3 is 14 residues. Here the CDR3 DNA reads TGTGCCAGTAGTATAGATTCCGTAAATGAAAAACTGTTTTTT. This codes for CASSIDSVNEKLFF.

The rearrangement joins TRBV12-1 to TRBJ2-1; the D segment call TRBD2 is taken from the table without a DNA check. TRBV12-1 is described as a pseudogene. CDR3 length equals 16 residues. In nucleotides, the CDR3 is TGTGCCAGCAGCTGTCAACTAGCGGGGGGAGCCAATGAGCAGTTCTTC. It yields the protein CASSCQLAGGANEQFF.

This chain uses TRBV30 with TRBJ1-5, with D possibly being TRBD1 (5 bases). The CDR3 consists of 17 residues. V shed 2 bases and J shed 9 bases, with 26 bases lying between them. Germline lookup yields CDR1 GTSNPN and CDR2 SVGIG (reference sequence). CDR3 nucleotides: TGTGCCTGGAGTCTTACAGGACGGGGGAGGATCGCTGGGCCCCAGCATTTT. It codes for CAWSLTGRGRIAGPQHF.

This chain uses TRBV21-1 with TRBJ1-6; TRBD1 is the table's D call, not checked against the DNA. TRBV21-1 is an annotated pseudogene. CDR3 length equals 17 residues. The CDR3 nucleotides read TGTGCCAGCAGCACCAGACGTGGGCCCAATACTAATTCACCCCTCCACTTT. It translates to CASSTRRGPNTNSPLHF.

This chain connects TRBV24-1 to TRBJ1-2, with D possibly being TRBD1 (5 bases). Trimming cost V 4 bases and J 7 bases, with 12 bases left between them. The CDR3 runs 13 residues. Germline CDR1 KGHDR, CDR2 SFDVKD. In DNA form, the CDR3 reads TGTGCCACCAGTGAGGGACGATATTCTGGCTACACCTTC. As protein: CATSEGRYSGYTF.

The CDR3, as DNA: TGTGCCAGCAGCCAAGGTGGACAGAGCAATCAGCCCCAGCATTTT. Translated, it gives CASSQGGQSNQPQHF. This rearrangement joins TRBV3-1 (or the pseudogene TRBV3-2) to TRBJ1-5; a possible D gene is TRBD1 (6 bases). The CDR3 has 15 amino acids. Germline values: CDR1 LGHDT, CDR2 YNNKEL (reference sequence). V was clipped by 1 base and J by 1 base, with 8 bases between them.

The chain couples TRBV28 to TRBJ2-1, with a tentative D call TRBD2 (6 bases). The CDR3 spans 16 residues. The V gene's germline CDR1 is MDHEN and CDR2 SYDVKM. V lost 6 bases to trimming and J lost 6 bases, with 21 bases between them. CDR3 nucleotide sequence: TGTGCCAGCAGGGACAAGAGCGGAGGGCGGGGCAATGAGCAGTTCTTC. Encoded protein: CASRDKSGGRGNEQFF. The full variable domain, with the rest looked up from reference TRBV28 and TRBJ2-1, is DVKVTQSSRYLVKRTGEKVFLECVQDMDHENMFWYRQDPGLGLRLIYFSYDVKMKEKGDIPEGYSVSREKKERFSLILESASTNQTSMYLCASRDKSGGRGNEQFFGPGTRLTVL.

The chain links TRBV18 to TRBJ1-2, with D perhaps TRBD1 (5 bases). Germline V gene lookup returns CDR1 KGHSH and CDR2 LQKENI. Trimming stripped 3 bases from V and 8 bases from J, with 16 bases between. This CDR3 is built from 14 residues. The CDR3 DNA follows: TGTGCCAGCTCACCGGAGCTGGGGGGTGAGGGCTACACCTTC. This encodes CASSPELGGEGYTF.

The V and J genes are TRBV6-5 and TRBJ2-7, with TRBD1 identical over 8 bases. V shed 0 bases, J shed 2 bases, and the junction held 0 bases outside the gene matches. Germline V CDR1 and CDR2: MNHEY, SVGAGI. This CDR3 has 14 residues. CDR3 nucleotides: TGTGCCAGCAGTTACTCGACAGGGGCCTACGAGCAGTACTTC. Its protein is CASSYSTGAYEQYF.

This sequence joins TRBV2 and TRBJ1-4; D possibly corresponds to TRBD1 (5 bases). The CDR3 consists of 14 residues. Germline CDR1 reads SNHLY; CDR2 reads FYNNEI. V was pared by 11 bases and J by 4 bases, with 17 bases between. The CDR3 sequence is CAGIPGRSNEKLFF. CDR3 nucleotides: TGTGCCGGGATCCCGGGACGGAGTAATGAAAAACTGTTTTTT.